The source of this T cell receptor beta chain is a study of blood T cells in healthy people across ages. Alongside a J-beta primer mix, a sample-barcoded 5' primer served in a second PCR lasting 7 to 11 cycles. TCRdb independently ran MiXCR on the 5' RACE reads; one entry per CDR3 protein. This table holds 750,000 or so distinct CDR3 sequences, 20% to 25% found once. J lost 2 bases, V lost 3 bases, and 6 bases had no gene match. Germline V gene lookup returns CDR1 SGDLS and CDR2 YYNGEE. This CDR3 has 16 residues. The same specimen was also included in a second study, on T cells of mothers and their children.

This sequence joins TRBV9 and TRBJ2-3; 10 positions agree with TRBD1. Sample: blood. The receptor's source is a boy between 10 and 17 years old in good health. The CDR3 protein is CASSAPGTGATDTQYF. For the CDR3, the DNA is TGTGCCAGCAGCGCTCCCGGGACAGGGGCCACAGATACGCAGTATTTT.